This T cell receptor (beta chain) derives from a study of T cells in localized non-small cell lung cancer. Study outcomes and limitations: Without multi-region sequencing, intratumor heterogeneity could not be excluded.

Germline CDR1 and CDR2: SGHRS and YFSETQ. The CDR3 consists of 14 residues. The junction had 2 bases not matched to a gene; V was cut back by 2 bases and J by 4 bases. Points on this clone: Antigen unknown.

Clones were sequenced by immunoSEQ multiplex PCR, and TCRdb holds only the in-frame ones, with some missing. The data contain some 10,000 clones, around three quarters of them singletons. This clonotype was obtained from a male donor older than 55 with stage I lung adenocarcinoma. The chain combines TRBV5-1 with TRBJ1-4, with 7 bases identical to TRBD1. This sample comprised peripheral blood, obtained before any cancer treatment. The CDR3 reads CASSFGDSNEKLFF. The CDR3 DNA reads TGCGCCAGCAGCTTTGGGGACAGTAATGAAAAACTGTTTTTT.